The rows below give T cell receptor beta chains drawn from one sample of a study of blood T cell repertoires in COVID-19. Using immunoSEQ multiplex PCR, the repertoire was profiled, and TCRdb retains in-frame clones only, with some absent. The table lists about 160,000 clones, around 82% of them singletons, with 15% to 20% in the top ten. Sequencing input: PBMCs or T cells enriched from blood (not recorded which). These receptors originate from a man aged 60-69 years who had recovered from COVID-19. CDR3s include the opening cysteine and the closing phenylalanine or tryptophan. D genes are given only for firm matches. Where a row states a size, it is once, few, many or the class of an expanded clone; other rows omit it.

clone_size | j_call | d_call | v_call | cdr3_nt | cdr3_aa
. | TRBJ2-2 | . | TRBV6-1 | TGTGCCAGCAGTGAAGCGGGACAACCTCAAGGCACCGGGGAGCTGTTTTTT | CASSEAGQPQGTGELFF
few | TRBJ1-2 | TRBD1 | TRBV9 | TGTGCCAGCAGCGTACTCGACAGGGGGGACTATGGCTACACCTTC | CASSVLDRGDYGYTF
. | TRBJ1-2 | . | TRBV6-5 | TGTGCCAGCAGTTATTCAGGCTCAGCTAACTATGGCTACACCTTC | CASSYSGSANYGYTF
. | TRBJ1-2 | . | TRBV5-4 | TGTGCCAGCAGCAAAAAACCGGAGGCGGACTATGGCTACACCTTC | CASSKKPEADYGYTF
. | TRBJ2-5 | . | TRBV6-5 | TGTGCCAGCAGCCGGGACTTTCAAGAGACCCAGTACTTC | CASSRDFQETQYF
. | TRBJ1-5 | . | TRBV28 | TGTGCCAGCAACTCTTTAGGGGCCTCCAATCAGCCCCAGCATTTT | CASNSLGASNQPQHF
. | TRBJ1-3 | TRBD1 | TRBV13 | TGTGCCAGCAGCCACCGGGACAGGGGGCTTGGACTGGCCGGAAACACCATATATTTT | CASSHRDRGLGLAGNTIYF
. | TRBJ1-4 | . | TRBV28 | TGTGCCAGCAGTTCCCGGGACATGGGACCGGGGACTAATGAAAAACTGTTTTTT | CASSSRDMGPGTNEKLFF
many | TRBJ1-5 | TRBD1 | TRBV19 | TGTGCCAGTAGTATAGGGCCGGGACAGGGTGGTCAGCCCCAGCATTTT | CASSIGPGQGGQPQHF
. | TRBJ1-2 | . | TRBV3-1/TRBV3-2 | TGTGCCAGCAGCCAGACCTCAGGGAATGGCTACACCTTC | CASSQTSGNGYTF
. | TRBJ2-1 | TRBD2 | TRBV2 | TGTGCCAGCAGGACTAGCGCCAGTGATGAGCAGTTCTTC | CASRTSASDEQFF
. | TRBJ2-7 | . | TRBV3-1/TRBV3-2 | TGTGCCAGCAGCCGAACTCGGCCCAATAGCGGCCATAGCTCCTACGAGCAGTACTTC | CASSRTRPNSGHSSYEQYF
. | TRBJ1-5 | TRBD1 | TRBV5-8 | TGTGCCAGCAGCCCGAGGGTTACAGGGGGTCGGCCCCAGCATTTT | CASSPRVTGGRPQHF
. | TRBJ1-2 | . | TRBV15 | TGTGCCACCAGCAAGGTACAGGGACCTAACTATGGCTACACCTTC | CATSKVQGPNYGYTF
. | TRBJ1-4 | . | TRBV9 | TGTGCCAGCAGCGTAAAAGTCCCCGGGAGTGGGGGAGGTGAAAAACTGTTTTTT | CASSVKVPGSGGGEKLFF
. | TRBJ2-3 | TRBD2 | TRBV7-2 | TGTGCCAGCAGCTTAGCGCCGGGGGGGGCCACAGATACGCAGTATTTT | CASSLAPGGATDTQYF
few | TRBJ1-2 | TRBD1 | TRBV6-1 | TGTGCCAGCAGTGAAGCTAAAACACAGGGGGCTCTTAACTATGGCTACACCTTC | CASSEAKTQGALNYGYTF
. | TRBJ2-7 | . | TRBV7-9 | TGTGCCAGCAGCCCTATCGACGGGTCTTCCTACGAGCAGTACTTC | CASSPIDGSSYEQYF
. | TRBJ2-7 | . | TRBV5-1 | TGCGCCAGCAGCTTACCACGCTTACAGGACAGCTACGAGCAGTACTTC | CASSLPRLQDSYEQYF
. | TRBJ2-5 | . | TRBV7-2 | TGTGCCAGCAGCTTAATGAGGAACCAAGAGACCCAGTACTTC | CASSLMRNQETQYF
few | TRBJ1-1 | . | TRBV11-2 | TGTGCCAGCAGCTTAGTGGCGGGCGCTGAAGCTTTCTTT | CASSLVAGAEAFF
. | TRBJ1-1 | TRBD1 | TRBV7-9 | TGTGCCAGCAGCTTCGACAGGGGGGCTATGAACACTGAAGCTTTCTTT | CASSFDRGAMNTEAFF
. | TRBJ2-5 | . | TRBV29-1 | TGCAGCGTGTCGACGACAGGTTCCAGGGGGGCCCAGTACTTC | CSVSTTGSRGAQYF
. | TRBJ2-7 | . | TRBV25-1 | TGTGCCAGCAGTGAAGCGAGCGGGCACTACGAGCAGTACTTC | CASSEASGHYEQYF
few | TRBJ2-7 | . | TRBV7-7 | TGTGCTAGCAGCCCCGCGGGCAGAAGATACGAGCAGTACTTC | CASSPAGRRYEQYF
. | TRBJ2-6 | TRBD1 | TRBV3-1/TRBV3-2 | TGTGCCAGCAGGCAGGGGGCAATTGGGGCCAACGTCCTGACTTTC | CASRQGAIGANVLTF
few | TRBJ2-3 | TRBD2 | TRBV6-2/TRBV6-3 | TGTGCCAGCAGTTACCAACTAGCGGGAGCGGCAGATACGCAGTATTTT | CASSYQLAGAADTQYF
. | TRBJ2-1 | . | TRBV5-6 | TGTGCCAGCAGCTTGAGTCAGTCCGACAATGAGCAGTTCTTC | CASSLSQSDNEQFF
. | TRBJ1-1 | . | TRBV7-8 | TGTGCCAGCAGCTTCCTTAGGGGGTCTAACAGGAAAATGAACACTGAAGCTTTCTTT | CASSFLRGSNRKMNTEAFF
few | TRBJ1-2 | TRBD1 | TRBV10-3 | TGTGCCATCAGTGAGACGACAGGGCCTAACTATGGCTACACCTTC | CAISETTGPNYGYTF
. | TRBJ2-1 | . | TRBV15 | TGTGCCACCAGCAGAGATGGGGGCCCGACCTACAATGAGCAGTTCTTC | CATSRDGGPTYNEQFF
. | TRBJ1-6 | TRBD1 | TRBV6-6 | TGTGCCAGCAGTCATCCGGACAGGGGGCGAGGGAATTCACCCCTCCACTTT | CASSHPDRGRGNSPLHF
. | TRBJ1-1 | . | TRBV11-2 | TGTGCCAGCAGACTAAACAGGCCGAACACTGAAGCTTTCTTT | CASRLNRPNTEAFF
. | TRBJ1-2 | . | TRBV2 | TGTGCCAGCAGTGAACACACAGGTAGAGCTAACTATGGCTACACCTTC | CASSEHTGRANYGYTF
many | TRBJ2-4 | TRBD2 | TRBV4-1 | TGCGCCAGCAGCCAAACTAGCGGGGGACCCGGACAGCTAGCCAAAAACATTCAGTACTTC | CASSQTSGGPGQLAKNIQYF
. | TRBJ2-7 | TRBD1 | TRBV30 | TGTGCCTACACGGACAGGGGGCCTTACGAGCAGTACTTC | CAYTDRGPYEQYF
once | TRBJ1-1 | . | TRBV6-5 | TGTGCCAGCAGGGAGACGGCGGAGTTGAACACTGAAGCTTTCTTT | CASRETAELNTEAFF
. | TRBJ1-3 | . | TRBV9 | TGTGCCAGCAGCGTAGCCTCCTCTGGAAACACCATATATTTT | CASSVASSGNTIYF
. | TRBJ2-3 | TRBD1 | TRBV10-3 | TGTGCCATCAGTGACTCACGGGGACAGGGTTACACAGATACGCAGTATTTT | CAISDSRGQGYTDTQYF
. | TRBJ2-7 | . | TRBV4-1 | TGCGCCAGCAGCCAAGTTGGCAGTTACTACGAGCAGTACTTC | CASSQVGSYYEQYF
many | TRBJ2-7 | . | TRBV18 | TGTGCCAGCTCATATAGCGGATCCTACGAGCAGTACTTC | CASSYSGSYEQYF
. | TRBJ1-2 | . | TRBV5-1 | TGCGCCAGCAGTCCAGGCGACACTAACTATGGCTACACCTTC | CASSPGDTNYGYTF
. | TRBJ2-5 | . | TRBV7-3 | TGTGCCAGCAGCTTAGGCGGCCCGGCGGAGACCCAGTACTTC | CASSLGGPAETQYF
. | TRBJ1-5 | TRBD1 | TRBV28 | TGTGCCAGCAGTTTTCAGGGACAGACATATAGCAATCAGCCCCAGCATTTT | CASSFQGQTYSNQPQHF
. | TRBJ2-3 | TRBD1 | TRBV29-1 | TGCAGCGTTTCTACAGGGGTCAGTGCGCAGTATTTT | CSVSTGVSAQYF
. | TRBJ2-7 | . | TRBV5-6 | TGTGCCAGCAGCGGCGGACAGAGCTACGAGCAGTACTTC | CASSGGQSYEQYF
many | TRBJ2-3 | TRBD2 | TRBV19 | TGTGCCACTAGCGGGGGGGCCGGGGATACGCAGTATTTT | CATSGGAGDTQYF
. | TRBJ1-4 | TRBD1 | TRBV7-9 | TGTGCCAGCAGCCCACGGACAGGGGGGAATGAAAAACTGTTTTTT | CASSPRTGGNEKLFF
. | TRBJ2-3 | TRBD1 | TRBV6-1 | TGTGCCAGCAGTGAACTGGAGGGACAGGGGGTCACAGATACGCAGTATTTT | CASSELEGQGVTDTQYF
. | TRBJ1-5 | . | TRBV28 | TGTGCCAGCAGTCTGACGGGGGTAGGCGGACGGCCCCAGCATTTT | CASSLTGVGGRPQHF
. | TRBJ2-7 | TRBD1 | TRBV29-1 | TGCAGCGTTGCCGGGACAGGGCCTTACGAGCAGTACTTC | CSVAGTGPYEQYF
. | TRBJ1-2 | . | TRBV2 | TGTGCCAGCAGTGCAGGCGGGGGAGGCTACACCTTC | CASSAGGGGYTF
. | TRBJ1-4 | . | TRBV28 | TGTGCCAGCAGTTTATGGGCTGGCTGGGAAAAACTGTTTTTT | CASSLWAGWEKLFF
. | TRBJ2-5 | . | TRBV7-7 | TGTGCCAGCAGCCCCGGACGCGGAGGGACCGTGGAGACCCAGTACTTC | CASSPGRGGTVETQYF
. | TRBJ1-5 | TRBD1 | TRBV4-2 | TGTGCCAGCAGCCTAGGACAGGTTGATCAGCCCCAGCATTTT | CASSLGQVDQPQHF
. | TRBJ1-1 | . | TRBV18 | TGTGCCAGCTCATCCACTGGGCTGCAGGCATCGAACACTGAAGCTTTCTTT | CASSSTGLQASNTEAFF
. | TRBJ1-1 | TRBD1 | TRBV18 | TGTGCCAGCTCACCACTCGCGACAGGGATGGGAACTGAAGCTTTCTTT | CASSPLATGMGTEAFF
. | TRBJ2-5 | TRBD1 | TRBV11-3 | TGTGCCAGCAGCCCTGAAGGGCGACAGGGGACCCAGTACTTC | CASSPEGRQGTQYF
. | TRBJ1-2 | . | TRBV28 | TGTGCCAGCAGTTTATTAGTGGGGCAGGGGAACTATGGCTACACCTTC | CASSLLVGQGNYGYTF